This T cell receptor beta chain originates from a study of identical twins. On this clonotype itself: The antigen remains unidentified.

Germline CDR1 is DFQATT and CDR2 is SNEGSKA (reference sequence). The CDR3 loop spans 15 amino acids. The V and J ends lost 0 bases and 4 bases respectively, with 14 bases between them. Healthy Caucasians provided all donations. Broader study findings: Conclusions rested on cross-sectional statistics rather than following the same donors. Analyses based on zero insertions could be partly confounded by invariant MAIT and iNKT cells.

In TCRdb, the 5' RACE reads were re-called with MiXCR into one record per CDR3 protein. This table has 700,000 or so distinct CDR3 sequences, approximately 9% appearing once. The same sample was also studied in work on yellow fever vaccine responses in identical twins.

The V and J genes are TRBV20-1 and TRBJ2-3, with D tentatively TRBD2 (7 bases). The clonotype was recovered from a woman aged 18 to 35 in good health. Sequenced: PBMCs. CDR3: CSARDLAGAPDTQYF. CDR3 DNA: TGCAGTGCTAGAGATCTTGCGGGGGCCCCAGATACGCAGTATTTT.